The sequence of this T cell receptor beta chain was determined in a study of T cells expressing NK-cell markers. Study summary: Sorted T-cell subsets CD3+CD56+NKG2C+, CD3+CD56+NKG2C- and CD3+CD56-NKG2C+ were TCR beta-sequenced.

TCRdb reprocessed the 5' RACE reads, with one entry per CDR3 protein and no DNA. The sample totals 350,000 to 400,000 distinct CDR3 sequences. CDR1 is SGHKS, CDR2 YYEKEE, per germline (reference sequence). The CDR3 consists of 15 residues. The chain recombines TRBV5-5 with TRBJ2-5; TCRdb calls TRBD1, which cannot be checked without DNA. Sequenced sample: blood T cells: a sorted CD56 or NKG2C T cell subset, CD4+ or CD8+ T cells, or bulk PBMC T cells (not recorded which). The TCR comes from a woman in her forties or fifties in good health. CDR3 region: CASSYGDRVQETQYF.